This TCR beta chain was sequenced for a study of T cell repertoires in cytomegalovirus infection. For the study at large: CMV infection together with matching HLA type was indicated by public TCR beta signatures.

On this clonotype: Its antigen is unknown.

TCRdb reprocessed the reads via MiXCR and lists one record per CDR3 protein. The table has hundreds of thousands of distinct CDR3 sequences, 8% to 10% seen once. The germline gives CDR1 SGHTA, CDR2 FQGNSA. V lost 5 bases and J 1 base, leaving 12 bases between the germline ends. The CDR3 is made up of 14 amino acids. Notes on the study in general: CMV-specific TCR beta clonotypes restricted by HLA-C were the ones dominating the ex vivo response.

This chain joins TRBV7-2 and TRBJ2-7; D is ambiguous. This clonotype was obtained from a human donor in good health (CMV status not recorded). Some clones in this sample may be carry-over from other donors' samples. Source material: PBMCs. CDR3 sequence: CASSLTPSSYEQYF. CDR3 DNA sequence: TGTGCCAGCAGCCTCACGCCGAGTTCCTACGAGCAGTACTTC.